The sequence of this TCR beta chain was determined in a study of cytomegalovirus exposure and HLA in healthy donors. To note about this clone: Its antigen is still unknown.

Study-level points and caveats: Researchers counted around 160 TCR beta chains as cytomegalovirus-associated.

Primers for the PCR totalled 60 Vbeta and 13 Jbeta. The repertoire was sequenced with immunoSEQ multiplex PCR; TCRdb's copy has only in-frame clones and lacks some. The table lists around 150,000 clones, 70% to 80% of them singletons. The V and J ends lost 4 bases and 1 base, in that order; junction bases with no gene match: 17. Germline V gives CDR1 SGHTS, CDR2 YDEGEE. The CDR3 contains 19 residues. Sequenced input: PBMCs. The genes are TRBV5-8 and TRBJ1-5; 7 bases map to TRBD1. The TCR comes from a man in his 60s in good health and CMV-seronegative. The CDR3 sequence: CASSPMIAGGGISNQPQHF. The CDR3 nucleotides are TGTGCCAGCAGCCCGATGATCGCAGGGGGTGGAATAAGCAATCAGCCCCAGCATTTT. Drawing the rest from reference TRBV5-8 and TRBJ1-5, the complete variable domain is EAGVTQSPTHLIKTRGQQATLRCSPISGHTSVYWYQQALGLGLQFLLWYDEGEERNRGNFPPRFSGRQFPNYSSELNVNALELEDSALYLCASSPMIAGGGISNQPQHFGDGTRLSIL.